This TCR beta chain derives from a study of T cell responses to AZD1222 COVID-19 vaccine. Study results and caveats: Among those given AZD1222, only 6 or 7 were seropositive at baseline.

Clones were read by immunoSEQ multiplex PCR, and TCRdb kept only the in-frame ones, dropping some. The sample lists around 99,000 clones, 87% occurring once. Germline CDR1 and CDR2: DFQATT and SNEGSKA (reference sequence). Between the trimmed V and J ends, which lost 4 bases and 6 bases, there was a span of 7 bases. The CDR3 is 11 residues long. This clone was seen more than once but under ten times. Its specificity is unknown. Specimen: peripheral blood, collected 28 days after the second AZD1222 dose. The rearrangement joins TRBV20-1 to TRBJ1-5, with no clear D. The TCR comes from an adult who received the AZD1222 COVID-19 vaccine. The CDR3 DNA reads as TGCAGTGCTAACTGGGTTCAGCCCCAGCATTTT. Its translation: CSANWVQPQHF.